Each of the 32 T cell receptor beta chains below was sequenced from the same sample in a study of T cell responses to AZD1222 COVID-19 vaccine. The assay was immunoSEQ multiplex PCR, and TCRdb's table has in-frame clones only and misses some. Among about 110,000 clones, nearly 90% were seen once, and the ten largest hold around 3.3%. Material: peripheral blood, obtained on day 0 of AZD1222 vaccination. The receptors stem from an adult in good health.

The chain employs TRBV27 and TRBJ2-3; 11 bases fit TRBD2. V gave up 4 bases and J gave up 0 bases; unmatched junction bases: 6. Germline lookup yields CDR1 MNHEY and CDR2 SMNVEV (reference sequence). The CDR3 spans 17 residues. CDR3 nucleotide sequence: TGTGCCAGCAGTTCCCCGGGACTAGCGGAAAGCACAGATACGCAGTATTTT. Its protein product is CASSSPGLAESTDTQYF.

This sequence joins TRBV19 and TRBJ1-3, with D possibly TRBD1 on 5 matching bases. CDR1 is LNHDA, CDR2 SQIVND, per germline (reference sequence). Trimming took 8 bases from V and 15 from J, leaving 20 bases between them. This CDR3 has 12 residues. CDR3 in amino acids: CASGPGRFSKYF. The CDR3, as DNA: TGTGCCAGTGGCCCGGGACGGTTCTCTAAATATTTT.

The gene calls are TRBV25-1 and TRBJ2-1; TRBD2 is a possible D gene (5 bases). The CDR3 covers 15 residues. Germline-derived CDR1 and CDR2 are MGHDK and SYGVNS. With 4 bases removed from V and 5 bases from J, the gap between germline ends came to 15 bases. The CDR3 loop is CASSGTLGADNEQFF. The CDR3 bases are TGTGCCAGCAGTGGGACCCTCGGAGCGGACAATGAGCAGTTCTTC.

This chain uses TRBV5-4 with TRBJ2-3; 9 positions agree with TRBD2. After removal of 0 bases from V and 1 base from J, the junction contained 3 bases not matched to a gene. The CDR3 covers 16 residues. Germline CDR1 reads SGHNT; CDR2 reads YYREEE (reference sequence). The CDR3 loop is CASSLGTSARTDTQYF. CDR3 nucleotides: TGTGCCAGCAGCTTGGGGACTAGCGCACGCACAGATACGCAGTATTTT.

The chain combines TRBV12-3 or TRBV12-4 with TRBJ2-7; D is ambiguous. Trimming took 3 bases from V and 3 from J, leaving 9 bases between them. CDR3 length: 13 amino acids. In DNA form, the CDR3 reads TGTGCCAGCAGTTTTAGGCTTATCTACGAGCAGTACTTC. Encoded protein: CASSFRLIYEQYF.

DNA of the CDR3: TGTGCCACCAGTGCAGGACAACCCCCCTACGAGCAGTACTTC. Translating it yields CATSAGQPPYEQYF. The chain employs TRBV24-1 and TRBJ2-7, with D tentatively TRBD1 (5 bases). The germline CDR1 and CDR2 sequences are KGHDR and SFDVKD. The CDR3 runs to 14 residues. Trimming stripped 5 bases from V and 2 bases from J, with 12 bases between.

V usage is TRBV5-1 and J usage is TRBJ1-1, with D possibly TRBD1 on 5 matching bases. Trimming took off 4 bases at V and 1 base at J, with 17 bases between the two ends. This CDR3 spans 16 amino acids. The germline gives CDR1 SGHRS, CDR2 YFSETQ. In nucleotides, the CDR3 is TGCGCCAGCAGCCCCCGGGGGGGACGGACGAACACTGAAGCTTTCTTT. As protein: CASSPRGGRTNTEAFF.

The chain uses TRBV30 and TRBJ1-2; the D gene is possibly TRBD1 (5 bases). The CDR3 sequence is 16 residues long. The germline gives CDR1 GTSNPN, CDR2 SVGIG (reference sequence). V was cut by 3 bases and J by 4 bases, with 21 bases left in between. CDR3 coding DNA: TGTGCCTGGAGGGGAAGTCCGGGACGGGAAACCTATGGCTACACCTTC. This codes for CAWRGSPGRETYGYTF.

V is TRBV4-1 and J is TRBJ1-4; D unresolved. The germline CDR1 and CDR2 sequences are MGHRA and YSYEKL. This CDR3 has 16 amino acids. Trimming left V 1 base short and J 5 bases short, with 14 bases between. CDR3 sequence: CASSQVYAVGNEKLFF. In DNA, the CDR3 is TGCGCCAGCAGCCAAGTTTATGCGGTGGGGAATGAAAAACTGTTTTTT.

CDR3 loop: CASSLGAGRYMGQPEAFF. CDR3 bases: TGTGCCAGCAGTTTAGGGGCAGGGAGGTATATGGGGCAACCTGAAGCTTTCTTT. The gene calls are TRBV28 and TRBJ1-1, with D maybe TRBD1 (5 bases). Trimming stripped 2 bases from V and 6 bases from J, with 25 bases between. The CDR3 has 18 residues. Germline values: CDR1 MDHEN, CDR2 SYDVKM. Using reference TRBV28 and TRBJ1-1 for the parts outside the CDR3, the full variable domain is DVKVTQSSRYLVKRTGEKVFLECVQDMDHENMFWYRQDPGLGLRLIYFSYDVKMKEKGDIPEGYSVSREKKERFSLILESASTNQTSMYLCASSLGAGRYMGQPEAFFGQGTRLTVV.

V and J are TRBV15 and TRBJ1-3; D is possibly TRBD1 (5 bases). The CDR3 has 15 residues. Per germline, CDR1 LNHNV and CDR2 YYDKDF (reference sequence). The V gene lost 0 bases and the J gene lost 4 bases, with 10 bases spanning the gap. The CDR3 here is CATSRDPGYGNTIYF. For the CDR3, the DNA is TGTGCCACCAGCAGAGATCCAGGGTACGGAAACACCATATATTTT.

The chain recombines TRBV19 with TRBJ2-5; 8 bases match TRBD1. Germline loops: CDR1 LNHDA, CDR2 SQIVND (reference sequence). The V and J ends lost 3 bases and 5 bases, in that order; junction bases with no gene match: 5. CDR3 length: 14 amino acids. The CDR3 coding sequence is TGTGCCAGTAGTATCGGACAGGGCCAGGAGACCCAGTACTTC. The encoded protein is CASSIGQGQETQYF.

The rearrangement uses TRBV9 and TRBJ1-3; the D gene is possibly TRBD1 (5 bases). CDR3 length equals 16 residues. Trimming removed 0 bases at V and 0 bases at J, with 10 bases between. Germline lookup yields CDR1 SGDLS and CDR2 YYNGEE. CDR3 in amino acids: CASSVAQGRSGNTIYF. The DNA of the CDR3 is TGTGCCAGCAGCGTAGCCCAGGGTCGCTCTGGAAACACCATATATTTT.

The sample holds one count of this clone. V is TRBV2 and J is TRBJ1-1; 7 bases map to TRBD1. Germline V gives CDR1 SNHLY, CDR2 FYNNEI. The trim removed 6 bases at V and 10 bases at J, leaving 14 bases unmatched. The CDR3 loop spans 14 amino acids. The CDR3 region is CASSAEITGEAAFF. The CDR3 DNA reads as TGTGCCAGCAGCGCCGAAATAACAGGGGAGGCAGCTTTCTTT.

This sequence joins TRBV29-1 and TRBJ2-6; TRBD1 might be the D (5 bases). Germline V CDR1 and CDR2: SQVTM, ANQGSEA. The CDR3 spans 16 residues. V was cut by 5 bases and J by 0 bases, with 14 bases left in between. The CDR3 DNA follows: TGCAGCGTTCAGAAGCAGGGAAACTCTGGGGCCAACGTCCTGACTTTC. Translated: CSVQKQGNSGANVLTF.

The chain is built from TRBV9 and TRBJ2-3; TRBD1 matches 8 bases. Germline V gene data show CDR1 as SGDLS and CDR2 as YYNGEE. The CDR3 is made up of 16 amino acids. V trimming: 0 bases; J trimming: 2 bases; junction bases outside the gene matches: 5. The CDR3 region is CASSVVGTGVTDTQYF. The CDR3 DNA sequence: TGTGCCAGCAGCGTAGTCGGGACAGGAGTCACAGATACGCAGTATTTT. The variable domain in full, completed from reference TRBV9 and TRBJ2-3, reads DSGVTQTPKHLITATGQRVTLRCSPRSGDLSVYWYQQSLDQGLQFLIQYYNGEERAKGNILERFSAQQFPDLHSELNLSSLELGDSALYFCASSVVGTGVTDTQYFGPGTRLTVL.

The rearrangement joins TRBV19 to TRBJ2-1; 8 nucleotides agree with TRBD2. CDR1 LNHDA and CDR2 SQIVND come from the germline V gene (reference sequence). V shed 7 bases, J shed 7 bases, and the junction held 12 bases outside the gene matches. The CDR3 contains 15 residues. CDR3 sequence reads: CASTSPGGQWNEQFF. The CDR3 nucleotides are TGTGCCAGTACCTCCCCGGGGGGGCAATGGAATGAGCAGTTCTTC.

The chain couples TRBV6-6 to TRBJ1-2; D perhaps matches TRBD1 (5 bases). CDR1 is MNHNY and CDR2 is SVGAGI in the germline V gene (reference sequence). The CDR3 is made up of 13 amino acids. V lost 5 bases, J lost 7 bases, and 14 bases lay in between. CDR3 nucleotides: TGTGCCAGCAGTCCCCGAGGGACGGCTGGCTACACCTTC. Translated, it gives CASSPRGTAGYTF.

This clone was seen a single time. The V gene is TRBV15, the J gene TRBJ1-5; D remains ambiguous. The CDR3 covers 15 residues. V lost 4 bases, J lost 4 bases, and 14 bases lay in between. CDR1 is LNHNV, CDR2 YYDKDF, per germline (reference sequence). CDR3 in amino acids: CATSTNPGANQPQHF. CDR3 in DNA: TGTGCCACCAGCACCAATCCGGGAGCTAATCAGCCCCAGCATTTT.

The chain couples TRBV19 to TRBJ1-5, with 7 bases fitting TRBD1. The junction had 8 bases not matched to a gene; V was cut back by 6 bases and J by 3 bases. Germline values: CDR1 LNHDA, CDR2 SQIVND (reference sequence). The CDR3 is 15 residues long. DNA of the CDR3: TGTGCCAGTAGAAAGGACAGGACCTCCAATCAGCCCCAGCATTTT. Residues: CASRKDRTSNQPQHF.

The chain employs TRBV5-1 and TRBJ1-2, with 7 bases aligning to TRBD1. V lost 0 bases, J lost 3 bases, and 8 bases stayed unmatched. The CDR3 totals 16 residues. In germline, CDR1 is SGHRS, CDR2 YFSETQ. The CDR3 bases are TGCGCCAGCAGCTTGGGCCCACAGGGGCGCGACTATGGCTACACCTTC. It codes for CASSLGPQGRDYGYTF.

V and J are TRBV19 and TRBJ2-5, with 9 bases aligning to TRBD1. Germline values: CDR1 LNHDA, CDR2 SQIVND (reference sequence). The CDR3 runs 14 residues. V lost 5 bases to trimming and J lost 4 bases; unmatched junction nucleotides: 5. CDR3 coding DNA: TGTGCCAGTAGTCCGACGACAGGGGGAGAGACCCAGTACTTC. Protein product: CASSPTTGGETQYF.

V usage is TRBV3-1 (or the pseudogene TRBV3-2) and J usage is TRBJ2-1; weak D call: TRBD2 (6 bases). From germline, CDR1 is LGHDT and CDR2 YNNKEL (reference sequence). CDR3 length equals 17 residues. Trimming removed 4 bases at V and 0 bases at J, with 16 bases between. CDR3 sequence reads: CASSPRLVGASYNEQFF. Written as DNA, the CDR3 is TGTGCCAGCAGCCCAAGACTAGTTGGGGCCTCCTACAATGAGCAGTTCTTC.

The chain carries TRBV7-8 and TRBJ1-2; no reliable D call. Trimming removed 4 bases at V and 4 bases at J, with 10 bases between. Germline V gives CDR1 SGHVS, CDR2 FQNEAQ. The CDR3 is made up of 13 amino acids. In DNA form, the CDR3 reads TGTGCCAGCAGCTCTGGCAGCGCCTATGGCTACACCTTC. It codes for CASSSGSAYGYTF.

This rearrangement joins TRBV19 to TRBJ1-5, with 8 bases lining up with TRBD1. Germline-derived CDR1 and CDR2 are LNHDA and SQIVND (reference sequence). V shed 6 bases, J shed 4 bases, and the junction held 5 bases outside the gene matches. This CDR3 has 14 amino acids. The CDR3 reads CASSIRQGNQPQHF. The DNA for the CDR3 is TGTGCCAGTAGCATTCGACAGGGGAATCAGCCCCAGCATTTT.

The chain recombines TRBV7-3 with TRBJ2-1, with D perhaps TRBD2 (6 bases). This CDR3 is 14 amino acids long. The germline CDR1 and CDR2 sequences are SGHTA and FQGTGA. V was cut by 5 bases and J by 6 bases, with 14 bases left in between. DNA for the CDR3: TGTGCCAGCAGCCCTAGCGCCCCCGGCAATGAGCAGTTCTTC. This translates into CASSPSAPGNEQFF.

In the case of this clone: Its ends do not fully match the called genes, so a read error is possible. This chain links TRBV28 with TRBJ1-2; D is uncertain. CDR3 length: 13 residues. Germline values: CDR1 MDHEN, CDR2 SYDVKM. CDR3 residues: CASSFMSGGSHIF. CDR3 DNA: TGTGCCAGCAGTTTTATGTCGGGAGGGTCCCACATCTTC.

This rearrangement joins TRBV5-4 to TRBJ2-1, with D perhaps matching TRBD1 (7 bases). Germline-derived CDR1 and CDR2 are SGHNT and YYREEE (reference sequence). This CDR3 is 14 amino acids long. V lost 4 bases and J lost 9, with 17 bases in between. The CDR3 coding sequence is TGTGCCAGCAGCGCCTTCCTTCAGGGGGGTGAGCAGTTCTTC. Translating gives CASSAFLQGGEQFF.

As DNA, the CDR3 is TGTGCCAGCAGCGTGGACAGGGGGTCAGATACGCAGTATTTT. This sequence encodes CASSVDRGSDTQYF. The chain joins TRBV9 to TRBJ2-3; 10 bases match TRBD1. The ends lost 2 bases at V and 4 bases at J; junction bases unmatched: 1. The CDR3 is 14 residues long. Germline CDR1 and CDR2: SGDLS and YYNGEE.

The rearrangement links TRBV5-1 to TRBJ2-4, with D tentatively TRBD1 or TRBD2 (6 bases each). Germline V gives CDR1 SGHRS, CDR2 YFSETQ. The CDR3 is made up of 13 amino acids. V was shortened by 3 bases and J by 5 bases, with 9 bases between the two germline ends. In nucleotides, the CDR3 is TGCGCCAGCAGCTGGGGGGCGGAAAACATTCAGTACTTC. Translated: CASSWGAENIQYF.

The CDR3 nucleotides read TGTGCCAGCAGTATACAGGGCAGGGGAAACACCATATATTTT. It translates to CASSIQGRGNTIYF. The rearrangement joins TRBV28 to TRBJ1-3; tentative D call: TRBD1 (6 bases). Germline-derived CDR1 and CDR2 are MDHEN and SYDVKM. This CDR3 comprises 14 residues. The germline V and J ends were trimmed by 5 bases and 4 bases, with 12 bases remaining between them. The full variable domain, with the rest looked up from reference TRBV28 and TRBJ1-3, is DVKVTQSSRYLVKRTGEKVFLECVQDMDHENMFWYRQDPGLGLRLIYFSYDVKMKEKGDIPEGYSVSREKKERFSLILESASTNQTSMYLCASSIQGRGNTIYFGEGSWLTVV.

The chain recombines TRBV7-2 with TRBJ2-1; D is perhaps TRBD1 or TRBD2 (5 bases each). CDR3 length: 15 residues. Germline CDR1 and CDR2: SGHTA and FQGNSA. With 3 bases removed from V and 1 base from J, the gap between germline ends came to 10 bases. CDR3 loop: CASSFGWGSYNEQFF. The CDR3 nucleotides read TGTGCCAGCAGCTTCGGTTGGGGGTCCTACAATGAGCAGTTCTTC.